A selection of T cell receptor beta chains follows, all from one sample in a study of Ad26.COV2.S vaccination and SARS-CoV-2 variants. The data were produced by immunoSEQ multiplex PCR, yet TCRdb's version contains in-frame clones alone and is incomplete. The repertoire holds about 680,000 clones, 89% seen once, with approximately 1.5% in the top ten. The sample here was peripheral blood, taken in a trial of Ad26.COV2.S vaccine versus placebo. These receptors were collected from a person between 18 and 65 years old who received the Ad26.COV2.S COVID-19 vaccine or a placebo. Each CDR3 is given with its conserved first and last residue. D genes are given only for firm matches. Clone size is shown for a subset of rows, as once, few, many or a class of expanded clone.

V,size,D,J,CDR3,DNA
TRBV28,NA,NA,TRBJ1-6,CASSYGWDTSSYNSPLHF,TGTGCCAGCAGTTACGGCTGGGACACCAGCTCCTATAATTCACCCCTCCACTTT
TRBV18,NA,NA,TRBJ1-1,CASRNTIGGTEAFF,TGTGCCAGCCGTAATACGATCGGTGGCACTGAAGCTTTCTTT
TRBV27,NA,NA,TRBJ1-3,CASAQGSSGNTIYF,TGTGCCAGCGCCCAGGGGAGCTCTGGAAACACCATATATTTT
TRBV7-3,once,NA,TRBJ2-3,CASSLAGWSDTQYF,TGTGCCAGCAGCTTAGCGGGGTGGTCGGATACGCAGTATTTT
TRBV5-1,NA,NA,TRBJ2-1,CASSSDDSSAYNEQFF,TGCGCCAGCAGCTCCGATGACAGCTCCGCCTACAATGAGCAGTTCTTC
TRBV7-9,few,NA,TRBJ1-4,CASSLNISPNEKLFF,TGTGCCAGCAGCCTAAACATCAGCCCTAATGAAAAACTGTTTTTT
TRBV12-3/TRBV12-4,NA,NA,TRBJ1-3,CASSFGGNGYF,TGTGCCAGCAGTTTTGGGGGGAATGGATATTTT
TRBV19,NA,NA,TRBJ2-7,CASNHGGAQEQYF,TGTGCCAGTAACCATGGCGGGGCACAGGAGCAGTACTTC
TRBV27,once,TRBD1,TRBJ1-2,CASSSRGQAHGYTF,TGTGCCAGCAGTTCTCGTGGACAGGCTCATGGCTACACCTTC
TRBV6-1,NA,NA,TRBJ1-5,CASSEVAANQPQHF,TGTGCCAGCAGTGAAGTAGCGGCAAATCAGCCCCAGCATTTT
TRBV7-2,NA,NA,TRBJ2-5,CASSSGVGGQETQYF,TGTGCCAGCAGCTCCGGGGTGGGGGGACAAGAGACCCAGTACTTC
TRBV4-1,NA,NA,TRBJ1-2,CASSQDPQTVRNGYTF,TGCGCCAGCAGCCAAGATCCCCAGACAGTGCGTAATGGCTACACCTTC
TRBV29-1,NA,NA,TRBJ2-3,CSVEAAGWSTDTQYF,TGCAGCGTTGAAGCGGCGGGATGGAGCACAGATACGCAGTATTTT
TRBV7-8,NA,TRBD2,TRBJ2-7,CASSSLAGLPYEQYF,TGTGCCAGCAGCTCTCTAGCGGGATTACCTTACGAGCAGTACTTC
TRBV20-1,NA,NA,TRBJ1-4,CSASDPKGAEKLFF,TGCAGTGCTAGTGACCCCAAAGGTGCGGAAAAACTGTTTTTT
TRBV5-1,many,NA,TRBJ2-2,CASSLLGSYSGELFF,TGCGCCAGCAGCTTGCTGGGGAGTTACTCCGGGGAGCTGTTTTTT
TRBV7-3,NA,TRBD1,TRBJ2-1,CASSWDSYNEQFF,TGTGCCAGCAGCTGGGACAGCTACAATGAGCAGTTCTTC
TRBV5-1,NA,TRBD2,TRBJ2-7,CASSPLAGVPGEQYF,TGCGCCAGCAGCCCCTTAGCGGGGGTGCCAGGCGAGCAGTACTTC
TRBV4-1,NA,NA,TRBJ2-6,CASSQSRLTSGANVLTF,TGCGCCAGCAGCCAGTCGAGATTAACCTCTGGGGCCAACGTCCTGACTTTC
TRBV6-5,NA,NA,TRBJ2-7,CASSFRDSNYEQYF,TGTGCCAGCAGTTTTCGCGACTCCAACTACGAGCAGTACTTC
TRBV24-1,NA,NA,TRBJ1-2,CATSVSENYGYTF,TGTGCCACCAGTGTATCAGAGAACTATGGCTACACCTTC
TRBV3-1/TRBV3-2,NA,TRBD2,TRBJ2-1,CASSQGTGGENEQFF,TGTGCCAGCAGCCAAGGGACGGGAGGGGAGAATGAGCAGTTCTTC
TRBV24-1,NA,NA,TRBJ2-7,CATSGRDSYEQYF,TGTGCCACCAGCGGGCGGGACTCCTACGAGCAGTACTTC
TRBV7-9,NA,TRBD2,TRBJ2-5,CASSFPLGGRETQYF,TGTGCCAGCAGCTTCCCCCTGGGGGGGAGGGAGACCCAGTACTTC
TRBV6-1,NA,NA,TRBJ1-4,CASSDWAEDYEKLFF,TGTGCCAGCAGTGATTGGGCAGAGGACTATGAAAAACTGTTTTTT
TRBV7-2,NA,NA,TRBJ2-7,CASSWSRSEQYF,TGTGCCAGCAGCTGGAGTAGGTCCGAGCAGTACTTC
TRBV7-9,NA,NA,TRBJ1-3,CASSPHSLPGNTIYF,TGTGCCAGCAGCCCGCACAGTCTACCTGGAAACACCATATATTTT
TRBV2,NA,NA,TRBJ2-2,CASSGWGRAGELFF,TGTGCCAGCAGTGGCTGGGGGCGGGCCGGGGAGCTGTTTTTT